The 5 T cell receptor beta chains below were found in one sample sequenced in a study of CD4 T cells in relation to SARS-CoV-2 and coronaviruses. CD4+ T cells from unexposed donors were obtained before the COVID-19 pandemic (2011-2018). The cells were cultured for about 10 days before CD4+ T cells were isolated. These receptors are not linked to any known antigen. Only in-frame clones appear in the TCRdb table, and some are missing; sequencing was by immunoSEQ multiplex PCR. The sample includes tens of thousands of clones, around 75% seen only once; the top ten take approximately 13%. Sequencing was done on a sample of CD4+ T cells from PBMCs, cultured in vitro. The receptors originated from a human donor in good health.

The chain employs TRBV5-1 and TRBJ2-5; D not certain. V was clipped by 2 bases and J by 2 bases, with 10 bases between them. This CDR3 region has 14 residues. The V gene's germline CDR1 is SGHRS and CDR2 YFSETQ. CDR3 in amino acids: CASSFSTSQETQYF. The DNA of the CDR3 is TGCGCCAGCAGCTTCAGTACAAGTCAAGAGACCCAGTACTTC. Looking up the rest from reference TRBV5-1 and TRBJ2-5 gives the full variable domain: KAGVTQTPRYLIKTRGQQVTLSCSPISGHRSVSWYQQTPGQGLQFLFEYFSETQRNKGNFPGRFSGRQFSNSRSEMNVSTLELGDSALYLCASSFSTSQETQYFGPGTRLLVL.

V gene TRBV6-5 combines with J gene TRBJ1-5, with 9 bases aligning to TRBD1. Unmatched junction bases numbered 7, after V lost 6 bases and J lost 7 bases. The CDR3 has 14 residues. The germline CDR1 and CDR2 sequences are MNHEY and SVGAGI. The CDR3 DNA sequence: TGTGCCAGCAGCCAGGGACAGGGCAGGCAGCCCCAGCATTTT. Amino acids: CASSQGQGRQPQHF.

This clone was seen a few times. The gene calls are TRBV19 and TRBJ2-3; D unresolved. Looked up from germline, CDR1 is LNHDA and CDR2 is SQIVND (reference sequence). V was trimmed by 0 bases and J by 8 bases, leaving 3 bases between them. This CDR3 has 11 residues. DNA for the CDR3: TGTGCCAGTAGTATAGACACTACGCAGTATTTT. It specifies CASSIDTTQYF.

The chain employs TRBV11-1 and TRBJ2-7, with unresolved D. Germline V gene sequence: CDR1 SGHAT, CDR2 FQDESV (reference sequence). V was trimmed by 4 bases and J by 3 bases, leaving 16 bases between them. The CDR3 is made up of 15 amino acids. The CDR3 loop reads CASSSPAEWSYEQYF. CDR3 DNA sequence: TGTGCCAGCAGCTCCCCCGCCGAATGGAGCTACGAGCAGTACTTC. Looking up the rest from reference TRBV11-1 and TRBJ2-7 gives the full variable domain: EAEVAQSPRYKITEKSQAVAFWCDPISGHATLYWYRQILGQGPELLVQFQDESVVDDSQLPKDRFSAERLKGVDSTLKIQPAELGDSAMYLCASSSPAEWSYEQYFGPGTRLTVT.

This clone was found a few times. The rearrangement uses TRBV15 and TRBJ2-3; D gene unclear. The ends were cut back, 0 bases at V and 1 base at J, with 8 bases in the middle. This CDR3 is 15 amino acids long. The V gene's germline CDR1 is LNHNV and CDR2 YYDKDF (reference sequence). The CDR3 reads CATSRDRRRTDTQYF. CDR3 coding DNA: TGTGCCACCAGCAGAGATAGACGGCGCACAGATACGCAGTATTTT.